The 2 T cell receptor beta chains presented below share a single source sample, sequenced in a study of cytomegalovirus exposure and HLA in healthy donors. Only in-frame clones appear in the TCRdb table, and some are missing; sequencing was by immunoSEQ multiplex PCR. This table has more than 110,000 clones, about 95% appearing once. Sequences were obtained from PBMCs. The receptors originated from a man in his late teens or twenties in good health and CMV-seropositive.

The chain employs TRBV29-1 and TRBJ2-7; a possible D gene is TRBD2 (6 bases). This CDR3 spans 14 amino acids. V lost 6 bases to trimming and J lost 0 bases, with 15 bases between them. Germline lookup yields CDR1 SQVTM and CDR2 ANQGSEA. The DNA for the CDR3 is TGCAGCGTCGGGGGACCGCCGAGCTCCTACGAGCAGTACTTC. Its protein product is CSVGGPPSSYEQYF.

This chain connects TRBV6-5 to TRBJ2-7, with D possibly being TRBD1 (5 bases). V was pared by 4 bases and J by 3 bases, with 7 bases between. The length of the CDR3 is 12 residues. Germline-derived CDR1 and CDR2 are MNHEY and SVGAGI. As DNA, the CDR3 is TGTGCCAGCAGTTCAGGGAACTACGAGCAGTACTTC. Translated, it gives CASSSGNYEQYF.